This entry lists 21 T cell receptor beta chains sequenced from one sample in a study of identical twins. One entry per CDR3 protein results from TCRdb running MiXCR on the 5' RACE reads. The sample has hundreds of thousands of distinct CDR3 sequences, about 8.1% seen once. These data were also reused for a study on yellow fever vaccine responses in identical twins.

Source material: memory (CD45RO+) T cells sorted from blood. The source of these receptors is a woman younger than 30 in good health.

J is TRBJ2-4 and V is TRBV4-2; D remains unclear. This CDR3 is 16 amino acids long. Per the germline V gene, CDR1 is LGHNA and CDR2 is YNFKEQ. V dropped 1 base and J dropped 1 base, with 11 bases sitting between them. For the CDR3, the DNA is TGTGCCAGCAGCCAAGCGACTGTGGACGCCAAAAACATTCAGTACTTC. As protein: CASSQATVDAKNIQYF.

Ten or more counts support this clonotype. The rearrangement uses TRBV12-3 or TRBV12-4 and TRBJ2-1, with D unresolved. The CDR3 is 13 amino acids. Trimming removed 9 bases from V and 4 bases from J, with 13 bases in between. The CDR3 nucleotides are TGTGCCAGTTCAAGAGAGGAATACAATGAGCAGTTCTTC. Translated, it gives CASSREEYNEQFF.

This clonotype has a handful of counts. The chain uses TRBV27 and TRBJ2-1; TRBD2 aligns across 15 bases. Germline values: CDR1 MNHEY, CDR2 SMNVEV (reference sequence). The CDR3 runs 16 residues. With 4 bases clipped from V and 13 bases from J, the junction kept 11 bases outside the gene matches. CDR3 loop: CASSWTGTSGGPPQFF. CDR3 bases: TGTGCCAGCAGTTGGACCGGGACTAGCGGGGGGCCGCCTCAGTTCTTC.

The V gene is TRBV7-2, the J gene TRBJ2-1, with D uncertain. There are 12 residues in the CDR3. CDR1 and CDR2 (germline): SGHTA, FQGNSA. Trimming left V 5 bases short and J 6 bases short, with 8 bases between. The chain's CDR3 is CASSPGFNEQFF. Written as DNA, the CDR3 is TGTGCCAGCAGCCCCGGGTTCAATGAGCAGTTCTTC.

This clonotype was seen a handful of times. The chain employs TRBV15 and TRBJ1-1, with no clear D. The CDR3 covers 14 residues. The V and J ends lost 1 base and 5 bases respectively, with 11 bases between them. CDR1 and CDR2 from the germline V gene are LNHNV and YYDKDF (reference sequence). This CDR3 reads CATSRVGDRTEAFF. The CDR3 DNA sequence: TGTGCCACCAGCAGAGTTGGTGATCGGACTGAAGCTTTCTTT.

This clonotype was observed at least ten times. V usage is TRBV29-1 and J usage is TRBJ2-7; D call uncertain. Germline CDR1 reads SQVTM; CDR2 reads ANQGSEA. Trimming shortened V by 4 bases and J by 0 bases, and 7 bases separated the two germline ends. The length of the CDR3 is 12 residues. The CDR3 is CSVGSTSYEQYF. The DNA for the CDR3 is TGCAGCGTTGGCAGCACCTCCTACGAGCAGTACTTC.

This CDR3 reads CASSRTAATGELFF. The CDR3 nucleotides read TGTGCCAGCAGCCGGACGGCAGCTACCGGGGAGCTGTTTTTT. The chain is built from TRBV7-7 and TRBJ2-2; D uncertain. Germline CDR1 reads SSHAT; CDR2 reads FNYEAQ (reference sequence). The CDR3 loop spans 14 amino acids. The germline V and J ends were trimmed by 5 bases and 5 bases, with 12 bases remaining between them. The variable domain in full, completed from reference TRBV7-7 and TRBJ2-2, reads GAGVSQSPRYKVTKRGQDVTLRCDPISSHATLYWYQQALGQGPEFLTYFNYEAQPDKSGLPSDRFSAERPEGSISTLTIQRTEQRDSAMYRCASSRTAATGELFFGEGSRLTVL.

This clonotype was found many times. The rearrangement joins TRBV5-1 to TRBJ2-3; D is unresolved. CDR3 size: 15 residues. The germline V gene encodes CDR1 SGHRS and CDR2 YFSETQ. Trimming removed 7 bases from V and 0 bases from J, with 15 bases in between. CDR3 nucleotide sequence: TGCGCCAGCGGCCCCTCCGCTTTGAGCACAGATACGCAGTATTTT. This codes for CASGPSALSTDTQYF.

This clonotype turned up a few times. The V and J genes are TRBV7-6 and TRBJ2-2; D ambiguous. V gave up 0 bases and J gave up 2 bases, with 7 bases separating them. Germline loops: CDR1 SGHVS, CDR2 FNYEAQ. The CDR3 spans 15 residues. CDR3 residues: CASSLAVINTGELFF. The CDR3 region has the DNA TGTGCCAGCAGCTTAGCAGTGATCAACACCGGGGAGCTGTTTTTT. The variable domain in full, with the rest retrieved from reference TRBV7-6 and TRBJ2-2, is GAGVSQSPRYKVTKRGQDVALRCDPISGHVSLYWYRQALGQGPEFLTYFNYEAQQDKSGLPNDRFSAERPEGSISTLTIQRTEQRDSAMYRCASSLAVINTGELFFGEGSRLTVL.

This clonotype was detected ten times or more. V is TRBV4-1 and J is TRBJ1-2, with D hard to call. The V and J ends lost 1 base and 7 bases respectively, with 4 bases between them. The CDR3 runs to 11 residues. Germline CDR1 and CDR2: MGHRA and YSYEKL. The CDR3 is CASSQGAGYTF. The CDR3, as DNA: TGCGCCAGCAGCCAAGGTGCTGGCTACACCTTC.

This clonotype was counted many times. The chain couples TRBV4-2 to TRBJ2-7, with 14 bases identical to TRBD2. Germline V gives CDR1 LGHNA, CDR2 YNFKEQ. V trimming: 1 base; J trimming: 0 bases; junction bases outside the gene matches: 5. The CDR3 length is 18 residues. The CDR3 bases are TGTGCCAGCAGCCAAGCCGGGACTAGCGGGAGAACCTCCTACGAGCAGTACTTC. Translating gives CASSQAGTSGRTSYEQYF.

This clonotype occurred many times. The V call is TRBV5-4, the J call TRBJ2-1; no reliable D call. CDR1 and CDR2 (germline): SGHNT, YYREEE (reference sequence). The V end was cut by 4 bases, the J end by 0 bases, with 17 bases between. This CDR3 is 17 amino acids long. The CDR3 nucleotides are TGTGCCAGCAGCCTCGGCCCCGAATCTCCCTCCTACAATGAGCAGTTCTTC. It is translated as CASSLGPESPSYNEQFF.

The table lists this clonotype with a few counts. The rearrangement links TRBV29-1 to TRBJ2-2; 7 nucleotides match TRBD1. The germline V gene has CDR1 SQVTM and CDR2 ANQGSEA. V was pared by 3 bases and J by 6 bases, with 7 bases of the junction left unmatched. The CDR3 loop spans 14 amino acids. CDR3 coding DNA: TGCAGCGTTGACCGGTACAGGGGTTCCGGGGAGCTGTTTTTT. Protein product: CSVDRYRGSGELFF.

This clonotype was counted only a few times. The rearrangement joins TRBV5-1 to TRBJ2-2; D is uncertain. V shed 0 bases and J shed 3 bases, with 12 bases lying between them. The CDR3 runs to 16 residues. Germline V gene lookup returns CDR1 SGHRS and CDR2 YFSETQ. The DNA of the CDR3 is TGCGCCAGCAGCTTGGTCGGTAGTATCGACACCGGGGAGCTGTTTTTT. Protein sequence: CASSLVGSIDTGELFF.

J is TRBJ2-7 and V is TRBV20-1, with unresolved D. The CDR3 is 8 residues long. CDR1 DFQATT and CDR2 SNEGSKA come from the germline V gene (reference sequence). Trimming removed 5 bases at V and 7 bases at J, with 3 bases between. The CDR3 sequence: CSAGEQYV. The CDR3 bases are TGCAGTGCTGGGGAGCAGTACGTC.

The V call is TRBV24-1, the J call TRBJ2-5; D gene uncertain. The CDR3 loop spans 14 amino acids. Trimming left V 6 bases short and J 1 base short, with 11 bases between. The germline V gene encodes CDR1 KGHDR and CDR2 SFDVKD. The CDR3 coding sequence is TGTGCCACCAGTTCGTCAGGACCCCAAGAGACCCAGTACTTC. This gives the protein CATSSSGPQETQYF.

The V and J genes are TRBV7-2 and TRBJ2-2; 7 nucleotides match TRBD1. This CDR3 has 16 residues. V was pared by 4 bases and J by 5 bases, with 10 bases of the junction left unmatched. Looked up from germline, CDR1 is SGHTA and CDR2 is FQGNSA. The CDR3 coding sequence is TGTGCCAGCAGCTCAACACCTGGACAGGCGACCGGGGAGCTGTTTTTT. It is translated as CASSSTPGQATGELFF.

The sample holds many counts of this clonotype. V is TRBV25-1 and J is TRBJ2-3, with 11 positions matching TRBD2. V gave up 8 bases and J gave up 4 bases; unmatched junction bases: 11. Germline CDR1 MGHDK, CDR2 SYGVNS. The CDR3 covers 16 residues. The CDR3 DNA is TGTGCCAGCGGAACGACTAGCGGGATGGGGGCAGATACGCAGTATTTT. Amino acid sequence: CASGTTSGMGADTQYF. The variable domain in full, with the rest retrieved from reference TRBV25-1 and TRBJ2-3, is EADIYQTPRYLVIGTGKKITLECSQTMGHDKMYWYQQDPGMELHLIHYSYGVNSTEKGDLSSESTVSRIRTEHFPLTLESARPSHTSQYLCASGTTSGMGADTQYFGPGTRLTVL.

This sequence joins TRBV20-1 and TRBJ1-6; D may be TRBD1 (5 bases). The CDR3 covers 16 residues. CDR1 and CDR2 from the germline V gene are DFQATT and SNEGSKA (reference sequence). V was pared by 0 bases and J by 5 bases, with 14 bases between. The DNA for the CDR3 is TGCAGTGCTAGAGACTCTGGGGCCGGAAATAATTCACCCCTCCACTTT. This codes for CSARDSGAGNNSPLHF.

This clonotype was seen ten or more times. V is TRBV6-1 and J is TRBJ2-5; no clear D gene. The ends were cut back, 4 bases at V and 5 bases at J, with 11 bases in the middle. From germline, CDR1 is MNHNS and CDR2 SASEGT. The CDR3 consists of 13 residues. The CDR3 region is CASSANVRETQYF. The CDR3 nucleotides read TGTGCCAGCAGTGCAAACGTTAGGGAGACCCAGTACTTC.

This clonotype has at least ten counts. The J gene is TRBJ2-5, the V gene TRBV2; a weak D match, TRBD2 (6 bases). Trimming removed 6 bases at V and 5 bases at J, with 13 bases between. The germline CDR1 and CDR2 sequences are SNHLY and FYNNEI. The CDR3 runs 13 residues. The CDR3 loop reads CASRSSGMETQYF. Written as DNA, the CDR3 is TGTGCCAGCAGGAGTAGCGGTATGGAGACCCAGTACTTC.